This T cell receptor (beta chain) was identified during a study of T-cell memory formation after mild COVID-19. Background on the study: The TCR clusters were mostly specific to one donor.

Study-wide results and limits: Clones contracting across day 15 to 85 had a balanced CD4/CD8 profile; later expanding clones leaned CD4+. Second-wave clones peaking on day 37 lacked confirmed SARS-CoV-2 specificity.

MiXCR was run by TCRdb on the 5' RACE reads, yielding one entry per CDR3 protein. The data contain about 430,000 distinct CDR3 sequences, about a sixth of them singletons. For this clonotype: The antigen remains unidentified.

The V gene lost 5 bases and the J gene lost 4 bases, with 12 bases spanning the gap. The CDR3 runs to 14 residues. CDR1 SGHTA and CDR2 FQGNSA come from the germline V gene. The TCR comes from a man aged 18 to 30 who had mild COVID-19 (a few samples of this study predate the infection). Cell type and time point are not known. Sequencing was carried out using PBMCs or a T cell subset sorted from them (not recorded which). The V gene is TRBV7-2, the J gene TRBJ2-1; weak D call: TRBD2 (6 bases). CDR3 DNA: TGTGCCAGCAGCCCCCGGGCGGGGTACAATGAGCAGTTCTTC. It yields the protein CASSPRAGYNEQFF.